The clone carrying this T cell receptor (beta chain) has a count of ten or more. The antigen is unknown. V lost 5 bases to trimming and J lost 1 base, with 9 bases between them. Germline CDR1 reads DFQATT; CDR2 reads SNEGSKA (reference sequence). The CDR3 sequence is 12 residues long. The source of the sample is a study of neurological immune-mediated disorders. Regarding the study as a whole: Across subjects, expanded clones had no CDR3 amino acid sequences in common, pointing to private repertoires in all groups. Phylogenetic grouping assigned the repertoires of 18 of 34 multiple sclerosis patients to a single related-CDR3 cluster, representing a possible signature.

Unsorted libraries were prepared from 2 million PBMCs that had been stored at -80 C. Synthesis of cDNA used 5'RACE (with 10-nucleotide random UMIs). TCRdb itself ran the 5' RACE reads through MiXCR, one entry per CDR3 protein. The repertoire includes 100,000 or so distinct CDR3 sequences, roughly 4% of them detected once, and around 6% sits in the top ten. This chain joins TRBV20-1 and TRBJ2-7; possibly TRBD1 for D (5 bases). The receptor's source is a woman aged 18-29 years with multiple sclerosis. The sequenced sample was PBMCs. The CDR3 DNA reads TGCAGTGCTGGCCAGGGATCCTACGAGCAGTACTTC. It yields the protein CSAGQGSYEQYF.